This T cell receptor beta chain was profiled in a study of CD8 T cells in Susac syndrome. Overall study context: Patients with Susac syndrome had blood drawn and were at that point therapy-naive, on corticosteroids, or on intravenous immunoglobulin alone.

From blood CD8+ and CD4+ T cells, TCR beta sequences were generated. The germline gives CDR1 SEHNR, CDR2 FQNEAQ (reference sequence). V was shortened by 5 bases and J by 8 bases, with 16 bases between the two germline ends. The CDR3 runs to 14 residues. Random hexamers served to reverse transcribe roughly 0.45 to 1 ug RNA. TCR beta CDR3 was amplified by immunoSEQ multiplex PCR. This amplification extended across 54 Vbeta and 13 Jbeta segments. In TCRdb, the immunoSEQ multiplex PCR reads were re-called with MiXCR into one record per CDR3 protein. The sample lists 130,000 or so distinct CDR3 sequences; about 94% were seen once.

This clonotype was sampled from a human donor with Susac syndrome. The V gene is TRBV7-9, the J gene TRBJ2-1; D remains unclear. Material for sequencing was CD8+ T cells from PBMCs. The CDR3 bases are TGTGCCAGCAGCACAGCCGGACCGAGCGATGAGCAGTTCTTC. It yields the protein CASSTAGPSDEQFF.